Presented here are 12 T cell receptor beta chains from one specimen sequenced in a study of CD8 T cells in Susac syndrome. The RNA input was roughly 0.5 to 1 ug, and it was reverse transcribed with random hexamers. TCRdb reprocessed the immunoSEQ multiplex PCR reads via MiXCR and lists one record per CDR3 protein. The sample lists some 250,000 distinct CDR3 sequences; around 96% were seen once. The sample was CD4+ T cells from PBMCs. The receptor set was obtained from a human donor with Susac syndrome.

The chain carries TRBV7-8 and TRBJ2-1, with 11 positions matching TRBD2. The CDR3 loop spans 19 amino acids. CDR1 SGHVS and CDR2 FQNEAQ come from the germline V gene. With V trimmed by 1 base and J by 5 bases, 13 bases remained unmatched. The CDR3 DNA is TGTGCCAGCAGCTTAGTAGATGGAACTAGCGGGAGCATCCACAATGAGCAGTTCTTC. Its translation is CASSLVDGTSGSIHNEQFF.

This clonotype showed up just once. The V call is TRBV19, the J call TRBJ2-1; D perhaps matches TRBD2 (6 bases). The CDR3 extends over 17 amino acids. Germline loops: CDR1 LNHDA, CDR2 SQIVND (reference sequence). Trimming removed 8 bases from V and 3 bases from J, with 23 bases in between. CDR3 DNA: TGTGCCAGTCGAGGTGGAACGGGCGGGACTCTCTACAATGAGCAGTTCTTC. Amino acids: CASRGGTGGTLYNEQFF.

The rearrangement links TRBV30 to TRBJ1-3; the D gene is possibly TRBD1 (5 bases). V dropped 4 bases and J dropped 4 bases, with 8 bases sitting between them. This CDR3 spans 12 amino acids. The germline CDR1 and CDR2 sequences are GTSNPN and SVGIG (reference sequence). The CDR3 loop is CAWKGLGNTIYF. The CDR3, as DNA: TGTGCCTGGAAGGGGTTAGGAAACACCATATATTTT. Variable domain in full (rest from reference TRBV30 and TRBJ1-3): SQTIHQWPATLVQPVGSPLSLECTVEGTSNPNLYWYRQAAGRGLQLLFYSVGIGQISSEVPQNLSASRPQDRQFILSSKKLLLSDSGFYLCAWKGLGNTIYFGEGSWLTVV.

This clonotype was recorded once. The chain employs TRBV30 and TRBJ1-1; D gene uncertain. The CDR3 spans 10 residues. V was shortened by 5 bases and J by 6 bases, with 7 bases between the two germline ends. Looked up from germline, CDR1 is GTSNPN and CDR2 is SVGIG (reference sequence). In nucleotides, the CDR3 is TGTGCCTGGTCCGGACCTGAAGCTTTCTTT. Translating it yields CAWSGPEAFF.

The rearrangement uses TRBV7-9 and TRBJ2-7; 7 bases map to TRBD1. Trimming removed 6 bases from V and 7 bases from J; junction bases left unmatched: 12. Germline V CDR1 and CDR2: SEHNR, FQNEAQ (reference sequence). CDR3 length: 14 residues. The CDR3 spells CASSGGQNFREQYF. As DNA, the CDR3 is TGTGCCAGCAGTGGGGGACAGAACTTCCGAGAGCAGTACTTC.

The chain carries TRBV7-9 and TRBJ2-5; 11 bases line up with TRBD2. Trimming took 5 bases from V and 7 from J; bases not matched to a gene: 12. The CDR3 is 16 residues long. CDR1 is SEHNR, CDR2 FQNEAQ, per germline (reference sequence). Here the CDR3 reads CASSPKGTSGERTQYF. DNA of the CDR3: TGTGCCAGCAGCCCAAAAGGGACTAGCGGAGAGCGGACCCAGTACTTC.

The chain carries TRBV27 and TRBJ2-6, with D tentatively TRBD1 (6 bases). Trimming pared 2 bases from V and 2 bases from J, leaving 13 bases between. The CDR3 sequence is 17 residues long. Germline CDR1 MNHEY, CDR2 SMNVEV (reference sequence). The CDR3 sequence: CASSLQGKRPGANVLTF. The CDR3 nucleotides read TGTGCCAGCAGTTTACAGGGGAAGAGGCCTGGGGCCAACGTCCTGACTTTC.

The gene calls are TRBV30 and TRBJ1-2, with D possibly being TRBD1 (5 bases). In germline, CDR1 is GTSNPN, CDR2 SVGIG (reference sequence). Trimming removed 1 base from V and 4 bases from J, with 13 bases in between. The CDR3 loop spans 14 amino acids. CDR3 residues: CAWSALGVTYGYTF. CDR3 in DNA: TGTGCCTGGAGTGCCTTAGGGGTTACCTATGGCTACACCTTC.

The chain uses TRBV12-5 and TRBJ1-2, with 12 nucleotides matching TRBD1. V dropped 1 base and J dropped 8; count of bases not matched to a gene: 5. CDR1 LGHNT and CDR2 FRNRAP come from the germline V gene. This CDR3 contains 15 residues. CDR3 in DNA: TGTGCTAGTGGTTTGGGGGACAGGGGGCCGTCGGGCTACACCTTC. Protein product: CASGLGDRGPSGYTF. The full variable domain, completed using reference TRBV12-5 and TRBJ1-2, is DARVTQTPRHKVTEMGQEVTMRCQPILGHNTVFWYRQTMMQGLELLAYFRNRAPLDDSGMPKDRFSAEMPDATLATLKIQPSEPRDSAVYFCASGLGDRGPSGYTFGSGTRLTVV.

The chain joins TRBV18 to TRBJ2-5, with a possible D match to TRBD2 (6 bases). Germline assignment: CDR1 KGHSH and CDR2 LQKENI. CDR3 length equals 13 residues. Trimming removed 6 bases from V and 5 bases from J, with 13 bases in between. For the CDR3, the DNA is TGTGCCAGCTCTGGGACTGCGGTGGAGACCCAGTACTTC. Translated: CASSGTAVETQYF.

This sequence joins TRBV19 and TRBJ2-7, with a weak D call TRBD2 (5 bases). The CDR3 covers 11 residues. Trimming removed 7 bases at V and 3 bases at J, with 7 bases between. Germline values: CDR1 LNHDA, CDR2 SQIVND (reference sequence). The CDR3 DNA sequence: TGTGCCAGTACCGACTACTACGAGCAGTACTTC. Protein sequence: CASTDYYEQYF.

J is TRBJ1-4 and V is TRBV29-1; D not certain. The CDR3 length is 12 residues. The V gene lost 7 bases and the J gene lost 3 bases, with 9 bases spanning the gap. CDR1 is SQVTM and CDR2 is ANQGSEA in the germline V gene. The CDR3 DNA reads TGCAGCGGAGGACGGCCTAATGAAAAACTGTTTTTT. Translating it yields CSGGRPNEKLFF.